This TCR beta chain was identified in a study of PD-1 blockade in classical Hodgkin lymphoma. In the study overall: The nivolumab dose that patients received was 3 mg/kg, given intravenously every 2 weeks. Study conclusions and caveats: According to reports, newly diagnosed patients had lower baseline TCR diversity than healthy donors, and relapsed/refractory patients had lower baseline TCR diversity still.

The V end was cut by 5 bases, the J end by 1 base, with 17 bases between. CDR1 is MNHNY and CDR2 is SVGAGI in the germline V gene (reference sequence). The CDR3 is made up of 16 amino acids. Using immunoSEQ multiplex PCR, the repertoire was profiled, and TCRdb retains in-frame clones only, with some absent. Among 15,000 to 20,000 clones listed, around four fifths were seen once. In every patient, relapse followed autologous stem cell transplantation, while exposure to brentuximab vedotin differed. Magnetic negative selection was used to purify CD4+ T cells from PBMCs that had been thawed. This clone has only a few counts. The antigen remains undetermined.

The chain uses TRBV6-6 and TRBJ2-5; weak D call: TRBD2 (6 bases). This TCR came from a human donor with classical Hodgkin lymphoma. This specimen consisted of CD4+ T cells from blood, obtained at baseline. As DNA, the CDR3 is TGTGCCAGCAGTCCCCCCTGGACTACCACCCAAGAGACCCAGTACTTC. Protein: CASSPPWTTTQETQYF.